Below, 16 T cell receptor beta chains from the same sample are listed, as sequenced in a study of Tregs in tolerant kidney transplant recipients. Libraries were prepared by immunoSEQ multiplex PCR; TCRdb keeps only in-frame clonotypes and omits some of them. The sample has 50,000 to 75,000 clones; approximately 85% are singletons. The material was Tregs from blood, obtained before the transplant. These receptors were obtained from a human donor who received a combined kidney and bone marrow transplant.

The rearrangement joins TRBV29-1 to TRBJ2-4; perhaps D is TRBD1 or TRBD2 (5 bases each). The germline gives CDR1 SQVTM, CDR2 ANQGSEA. The CDR3 consists of 8 residues. V lost 7 bases and J lost 16, with 11 bases in between. As DNA, the CDR3 is TGCAGCGCCCGGGGCAATTACTTC. Its translation: CSARGNYF.

The rearrangement links TRBV7-2 to TRBJ1-1; TRBD1 might be the D (5 bases). Trimming removed 2 bases at V and 5 bases at J, with 18 bases between. The CDR3 has 16 amino acids. Per germline, CDR1 SGHTA and CDR2 FQGNSA. CDR3 sequence (DNA): TGTGCCAGCAGCTTACTTCTCTCCGGGACGAGGACTGAAGCTTTCTTT. It translates to CASSLLLSGTRTEAFF.

This clone showed up just a few times. This rearrangement joins TRBV19 to TRBJ1-2; TRBD1 matches at 8 bases. V was clipped by 6 bases and J by 6 bases; unmatched bases: 6. This CDR3 has 13 residues. Germline V gene sequence: CDR1 LNHDA, CDR2 SQIVND (reference sequence). The CDR3 here is CASRTQGADGYTF. CDR3 bases: TGTGCCAGTAGGACGCAGGGGGCGGATGGCTACACCTTC.

The chain links TRBV19 to TRBJ1-4; possible D gene TRBD1, 6 bases. The CDR3 runs to 13 residues. Germline CDR1 and CDR2: LNHDA and SQIVND (reference sequence). Trimming cost V 9 bases and J 4 bases, with 12 bases left between them. CDR3 bases: TGTGCCAGCCGCAGGGGTGGTAATGAAAAACTGTTTTTT. Its protein is CASRRGGNEKLFF.

This clone was counted a few times. The chain links TRBV4-3 to TRBJ1-6; D is undetermined. CDR1 LGHNA and CDR2 YSLEER come from the germline V gene. This CDR3 contains 13 residues. Trimming removed 0 bases from V and 10 bases from J, with 7 bases in between. This chain's CDR3 is CASSQDWYSPLHF. CDR3 bases: TGCGCCAGCAGCCAAGATTGGTACTCACCCCTCCACTTT.

This clone was picked up one time. The chain recombines TRBV6-5 with TRBJ2-3, with 10 bases that match TRBD1. This CDR3 comprises 15 residues. Trimming removed 6 bases from V and 4 bases from J; junction bases left unmatched: 7. The germline V gene has CDR1 MNHEY and CDR2 SVGAGI. The CDR3 protein is CASSPGQGRADTQYF. The DNA of the CDR3 is TGTGCCAGCAGCCCGGGACAGGGGCGGGCAGATACGCAGTATTTT.

The rearrangement uses TRBV19 and TRBJ2-1; 10 bases fit TRBD2. The CDR3 is 15 residues long. The germline V gene has CDR1 LNHDA and CDR2 SQIVND (reference sequence). J gave up 5 bases and V 3 bases, and 4 bases lay outside the gene matches. Here the CDR3 DNA reads TGTGCCAGTAGTATGGCCGGGACTAGCGACAATGAGCAGTTCTTC. Encoded protein: CASSMAGTSDNEQFF.

This sequence joins TRBV18 and TRBJ2-7, with 12 bases fitting TRBD2. The CDR3 has 13 residues. Germline loops: CDR1 KGHSH, CDR2 LQKENI. V was pared by 5 bases and J by 5 bases, with 1 base of the junction left unmatched. CDR3 bases: TGTGCCAGCTCAGGACTAGCGGGAAACGAGCAGTACTTC. Translated: CASSGLAGNEQYF.

The rearrangement uses TRBV11-2 and TRBJ1-1; unclear D gene. This CDR3 contains 15 residues. The V and J ends lost 1 base and 4 bases respectively, with 13 bases between them. Germline V gives CDR1 SGHAT, CDR2 FQNNGV. The CDR3 loop is CASSLGRSRVTEAFF. For the CDR3, the DNA is TGTGCCAGCAGCTTAGGACGATCCCGTGTCACTGAAGCTTTCTTT.

The rearrangement links TRBV19 to TRBJ2-1; 14 bases agree with TRBD2. The V and J ends lost 5 bases and 8 bases, in that order; junction bases with no gene match: 14. Germline loops: CDR1 LNHDA, CDR2 SQIVND (reference sequence). CDR3 length equals 18 residues. CDR3 DNA: TGTGCCAGTAGTTGGGCCCAGGGACTAGCGGGAGTGGCCCATGAGCAGTTCTTC. Its protein is CASSWAQGLAGVAHEQFF. Supplemented by reference TRBV19 and TRBJ2-1, the full variable domain reads DGGITQSPKYLFRKEGQNVTLSCEQNLNHDAMYWYRQDPGQGLRLIYYSQIVNDFQKGDIAEGYSVSREKKESFPLTVTSAQKNPTAFYLCASSWAQGLAGVAHEQFFGPGTRLTVL.

The genes are TRBV27 and TRBJ1-5, with TRBD1 identical over 8 bases. Germline V gene data show CDR1 as MNHEY and CDR2 as SMNVEV (reference sequence). The CDR3 consists of 16 residues. Trimming took 4 bases from V and 1 from J; bases not matched to a gene: 6. CDR3 region: CASSSTNRGSNQPQHF. The CDR3 region has the DNA TGTGCCAGCAGTTCTACAAACAGGGGGAGCAATCAGCCCCAGCATTTT.

V gene TRBV18 combines with J gene TRBJ2-1, with D possibly being TRBD1 or TRBD2 (6 bases each). Looked up from germline, CDR1 is KGHSH and CDR2 is LQKENI. Trimming left V 2 bases short and J 0 bases short, with 17 bases between. This CDR3 comprises 18 residues. The chain's CDR3 is CASSPFPGAPSSYNEQFF. The CDR3, as DNA: TGTGCCAGCTCACCATTCCCGGGGGCACCGAGCTCCTACAATGAGCAGTTCTTC.

The CDR3 sequence is CASSLRDTAEAFF. CDR3 sequence (DNA): TGTGCCAGCAGCCTCCGGGACACCGCTGAAGCTTTCTTT. The rearrangement uses TRBV7-9 and TRBJ1-1, with TRBD1 as a possible D gene (6 bases). V gave up 5 bases and J gave up 6 bases, with 13 bases separating them. The CDR3 is made up of 13 amino acids. Germline assignment: CDR1 SEHNR and CDR2 FQNEAQ (reference sequence).

This sequence joins TRBV5-1 and TRBJ2-7; 7 bases are shared with TRBD1. This CDR3 contains 12 residues. Germline V gives CDR1 SGHRS, CDR2 YFSETQ. V lost 4 bases and J lost 4; bases outside the gene matches: 2. The CDR3 reads CASSPGGYEQYF. The DNA for the CDR3 is TGCGCCAGCAGCCCAGGGGGTTACGAGCAGTACTTC. The full variable domain, rest sourced from reference TRBV5-1 and TRBJ2-7, is KAGVTQTPRYLIKTRGQQVTLSCSPISGHRSVSWYQQTPGQGLQFLFEYFSETQRNKGNFPGRFSGRQFSNSRSEMNVSTLELGDSALYLCASSPGGYEQYFGPGTRLTVT.

The CDR3 coding sequence is TGCGCCAGCAGCTCCGACCCGAGGGGGCTCTCCTACAATGAGCAGTTCTTC. As protein: CASSSDPRGLSYNEQFF. This chain uses TRBV5-1 with TRBJ2-1, with 7 bases identical to TRBD1. The CDR3 is 17 amino acids. Germline V lookup: CDR1 SGHRS, CDR2 YFSETQ. The ends lost 3 bases at V and 0 bases at J; junction bases unmatched: 9.

In DNA form, the CDR3 reads TGCGCCAGCAGTCAAGGGGTGGAGCTGTTTTTT. Translated: CASSQGVELFF. The rearrangement joins TRBV23-1 to TRBJ2-2; D gene ambiguous. TRBV23-1 has ORF status, its function being uncertain. The CDR3 contains 11 residues. Between the trimmed V and J ends, which lost 2 bases and 10 bases, there was a span of 5 bases.